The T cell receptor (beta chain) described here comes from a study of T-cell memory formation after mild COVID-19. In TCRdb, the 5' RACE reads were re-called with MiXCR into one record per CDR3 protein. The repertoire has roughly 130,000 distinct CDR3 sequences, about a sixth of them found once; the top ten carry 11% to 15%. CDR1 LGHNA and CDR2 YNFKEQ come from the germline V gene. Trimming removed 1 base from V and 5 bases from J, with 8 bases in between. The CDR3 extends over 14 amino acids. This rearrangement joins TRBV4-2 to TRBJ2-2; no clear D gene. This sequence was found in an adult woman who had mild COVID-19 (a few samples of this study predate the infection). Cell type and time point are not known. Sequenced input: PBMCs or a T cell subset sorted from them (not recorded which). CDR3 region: CASSQGFGTGELFF. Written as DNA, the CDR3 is TGTGCCAGCAGCCAAGGTTTTGGAACCGGGGAGCTGTTTTTT.